Listed here are 9 T cell receptor beta chains from one sample, sequenced in a study of blood T cell repertoires in COVID-19. TCRdb keeps only in-frame clones here, not all; method: immunoSEQ multiplex PCR. The table records about 82,000 clones, about four fifths of them present only once. Sequencing used peripheral blood. Receptors were obtained from an older woman with acute or convalescent COVID-19.

This chain links TRBV18 with TRBJ1-2; 9 bases align to TRBD1. CDR1 and CDR2 (germline): KGHSH, LQKENI. V was clipped by 6 bases and J by 4 bases; unmatched bases: 6. The CDR3 totals 14 residues. The chain's CDR3 is CASSGQGRSYGYTF. The CDR3, as DNA: TGTGCCAGCTCCGGACAGGGGAGAAGCTATGGCTACACCTTC.

The chain links TRBV18 to TRBJ1-6; 10 nucleotides match TRBD1. V gave up 3 bases and J gave up 0 bases; unmatched junction bases: 2. The length of the CDR3 is 17 residues. Germline CDR1 KGHSH, CDR2 LQKENI. The CDR3 coding sequence is TGTGCCAGCTCACCGACAGGGGGCGGCTCCTATAATTCACCCCTCCACTTT. Encoded protein: CASSPTGGGSYNSPLHF.

This chain connects TRBV7-6 to TRBJ1-1; perhaps TRBD1 as D (6 bases). Germline V gene data show CDR1 as SGHVS and CDR2 as FNYEAQ. This CDR3 comprises 13 residues. Trimming took off 5 bases at V and 4 bases at J, with 11 bases between the two ends. For the CDR3, the DNA is TGTGCCAGCAGCGCCGGCAGGGGCACTGAAGCTTTCTTT. This codes for CASSAGRGTEAFF. Combining the CDR3 with reference TRBV7-6 and TRBJ1-1 gives the whole variable domain GAGVSQSPRYKVTKRGQDVALRCDPISGHVSLYWYRQALGQGPEFLTYFNYEAQQDKSGLPNDRFSAERPEGSISTLTIQRTEQRDSAMYRCASSAGRGTEAFFGQGTRLTVV.

As DNA, the CDR3 is TGTGCCAGCAGCTTAGGAGGACTCGAGACTGAAGCTTTCTTT. It encodes CASSLGGLETEAFF. V gene TRBV11-2 combines with J gene TRBJ1-1; no reliable D call. Per the germline V gene, CDR1 is SGHAT and CDR2 is FQNNGV. CDR3 size: 14 residues. V lost 1 base to trimming and J lost 5 bases, with 11 bases between them.

The gene calls are TRBV5-1 and TRBJ2-3, with D possibly matching TRBD2 (7 bases). The CDR3 is made up of 16 amino acids. The V gene lost 4 bases and the J gene lost 2 bases, with 17 bases spanning the gap. CDR1 is SGHRS, CDR2 YFSETQ, per germline. The CDR3 DNA reads TGCGCCAGCAGCCTCACGGGGGGCGGGGTCACAGATACGCAGTATTTT. Its protein product is CASSLTGGGVTDTQYF.

The chain is built from TRBV10-1 and TRBJ1-5; weak D call: TRBD1 (5 bases). The CDR3 has 17 residues. From germline, CDR1 is WNHNN and CDR2 SYGVQD (reference sequence). The V and J ends lost 8 bases and 5 bases respectively, with 25 bases between them. The CDR3 nucleotides read TGCGCCAGCGTACCGGGCCCAGGGAGGGAGACGGATCAGCCCCAGCATTTT. Translating gives CASVPGPGRETDQPQHF.

The V and J genes are TRBV5-1 and TRBJ2-5, with 11 bases that match TRBD1. CDR3 length: 16 amino acids. V shed 4 bases and J 1 base; nucleotides not matched to a gene: 6. CDR1 is SGHRS, CDR2 YFSETQ, per germline. CDR3 amino acids: CASSVAGTGGQETQYF. The CDR3, as DNA: TGCGCCAGCAGCGTCGCCGGGACAGGGGGCCAAGAGACCCAGTACTTC.

A few counts support this clone. The J gene is TRBJ2-7, the V gene TRBV5-1; TRBD1 might be the D (6 bases). CDR1 and CDR2 from the germline V gene are SGHRS and YFSETQ. The CDR3 consists of 14 residues. The germline V and J ends were trimmed by 4 bases and 9 bases, with 20 bases remaining between them. The CDR3, as DNA: TGCGCCAGCAGCCCAGGGGACCGGGCCATTGCGCAGTACTTC. Translating gives CASSPGDRAIAQYF.

The chain has TRBV24-1 and TRBJ2-3; 9 nucleotides match TRBD1. From germline, CDR1 is KGHDR and CDR2 SFDVKD. The length of the CDR3 is 14 residues. With 9 bases clipped from V and 5 bases from J, the junction kept 8 bases outside the gene matches. This chain's CDR3 is CATEDRGEGDTQYF. CDR3 nucleotides: TGTGCCACCGAGGACAGGGGTGAGGGAGATACGCAGTATTTT.